The 30 T cell receptor beta chains presented below share a single source sample, sequenced in a study of beta chain features in type 1 diabetes. The whole isolated RNA underwent reverse transcription, so sequencing captured expressed TCRB transcripts. The protocol was immunoSEQ multiplex PCR, while the TCRdb copy is restricted to in-frame clones and leaves out a portion. The table has about 410,000 clones, approximately 15% seen once. Sequenced sample: naive CD4+ T cells from blood. These receptors all come from a man under 40 in good health.

This clone was counted between two and nine times. This chain joins TRBV7-8 and TRBJ1-1; no clear D gene. V was shortened by 6 bases and J by 0 bases, with 23 bases between the two germline ends. The germline CDR1 and CDR2 sequences are SGHVS and FQNEAQ. The CDR3 contains 18 residues. The DNA of the CDR3 is TGTGCCAGCAGTTTAATCTTAAAGGGATCGGTCATGAACACTGAAGCTTTCTTT. Amino acids: CASSLILKGSVMNTEAFF.

This clone was counted a few times. The rearrangement links TRBV29-1 to TRBJ2-3; 7 positions agree with TRBD2. Trimming took 4 bases from V and 2 from J; bases not matched to a gene: 12. Germline V lookup: CDR1 SQVTM, CDR2 ANQGSEA. The CDR3 totals 16 residues. CDR3 nucleotide sequence: TGCAGCGTTGTATTCGAGCGGGATTCTCACACAGATACGCAGTATTTT. Residues: CSVVFERDSHTDTQYF.

This clone was detected a few times. The genes are TRBV7-2 and TRBJ2-7, with TRBD2 as a possible D gene (6 bases). V was cut by 5 bases and J by 4 bases, with 15 bases left in between. The germline V gene has CDR1 SGHTA and CDR2 FQGNSA. The CDR3 length is 14 residues. CDR3 sequence (DNA): TGTGCCAGCAGCCGAAGCTGGAGGGTATACGAGCAGTACTTC. Its protein is CASSRSWRVYEQYF.

In nucleotides, the CDR3 is TGTGCCAGCTCGGCGGGACAGTACGAGCAGTACTTC. This encodes CASSAGQYEQYF. The chain is built from TRBV18 and TRBJ2-7; a weak D match, TRBD1 (7 bases). The V gene's germline CDR1 is KGHSH and CDR2 LQKENI. The CDR3 sequence is 12 residues long. Trimming took 6 bases from V and 4 from J, leaving 10 bases between them.

A few counts support this clone. The chain couples TRBV19 to TRBJ1-2; D is possibly TRBD1 (5 bases). The CDR3 has 13 residues. The germline CDR1 and CDR2 sequences are LNHDA and SQIVND (reference sequence). The ends were cut back, 5 bases at V and 10 bases at J, with 17 bases in the middle. This chain's CDR3 is CASSFLDSNNYTF. In DNA, the CDR3 is TGTGCCAGTAGTTTCCTAGACAGCAACAACTACACCTTC. Based on the CDR3 plus reference TRBV19 and TRBJ1-2, the full variable domain is DGGITQSPKYLFRKEGQNVTLSCEQNLNHDAMYWYRQDPGQGLRLIYYSQIVNDFQKGDIAEGYSVSREKKESFPLTVTSAQKNPTAFYLCASSFLDSNNYTFGSGTRLTVV.

The rearrangement uses TRBV11-2 and TRBJ2-5, with 8 positions matching TRBD1. V trimming: 1 base; J trimming: 5 bases; junction bases outside the gene matches: 9. Germline loops: CDR1 SGHAT, CDR2 FQNNGV. The CDR3 covers 16 residues. The CDR3 DNA reads TGTGCCAGCAGCTTAGGCAGGGGGCGCGTGGCGGAGACCCAGTACTTC. Protein: CASSLGRGRVAETQYF.

The J gene is TRBJ2-1, the V gene TRBV18; 14 positions match TRBD2. From germline, CDR1 is KGHSH and CDR2 LQKENI. V lost 3 bases, J lost 9 bases, and 4 bases stayed unmatched. The CDR3 has 15 amino acids. The CDR3 sequence: CASSPGTSGSGEQFF. As DNA, the CDR3 is TGTGCCAGCTCACCCGGGACTAGCGGGAGTGGTGAGCAGTTCTTC.

In its sample, this clone was seen many times. The chain is built from TRBV7-2 and TRBJ2-5; 9 bases match TRBD2. The CDR3 has 13 residues. The germline V gene encodes CDR1 SGHTA and CDR2 FQGNSA. J was trimmed by 8 bases and V by 5 bases; bases with no gene match: 6. Written as DNA, the CDR3 is TGTGCCAGCAGCCGAAGGACTAGCGTCACCCAGTACTTC. It encodes CASSRRTSVTQYF.

This clone was observed a few times. Germline is not matched at one junction end, which may reflect a read error. This chain links TRBV2 with TRBJ1-2; D is unclear. The germline CDR1 and CDR2 sequences are SNHLY and FYNNEI. This CDR3 contains 12 residues. The CDR3 here is CAGSPMGYGYTF. CDR3 nucleotide sequence: TGTGCCGGCAGTCCGATGGGCTATGGCTACACCTTC.

This clone was seen only a few times. This chain links TRBV21-1 with TRBJ1-2. TRBV21-1 is labeled a pseudogene. This CDR3 has 13 amino acids. CDR3 region: CASHGRLAYGYTF. The DNA of the CDR3 is TGTGCCAGCCATGGACGGCTTGCCTATGGCTACACCTTC.

This clone was counted only a few times. The V call is TRBV6-6, the J call TRBJ2-3; 7 nucleotides match TRBD1. This CDR3 is built from 16 residues. Germline V gene sequence: CDR1 MNHNY, CDR2 SVGAGI (reference sequence). The trim removed 7 bases at V and 0 bases at J, leaving 10 bases unmatched. DNA of the CDR3: TGTGCCAGCATCCAAGAGACAGGGCGAAGCACAGATACGCAGTATTTT. As protein: CASIQETGRSTDTQYF.

CDR3 sequence (DNA): TGTGCCAGCAGCTTCAGTAGCAGGGGGAAGTTCTTC. This sequence encodes CASSFSSRGKFF. The chain couples TRBV7-2 to TRBJ2-1; 7 nucleotides agree with TRBD1. The CDR3 consists of 12 residues. J was trimmed by 14 bases and V by 3 bases; bases with no gene match: 7. Germline CDR1 reads SGHTA; CDR2 reads FQGNSA. Variable domain in full (rest from reference TRBV7-2 and TRBJ2-1): GAGVSQSPSNKVTEKGKDVELRCDPISGHTALYWYRQSLGQGLEFLIYFQGNSAPDKSGLPSDRFSAERTGGSVSTLTIQRTQQEDSAVYLCASSFSSRGKFFGPGTRLTVL.

This clone has only a few counts. V is TRBV7-6 and J is TRBJ1-4; D is unresolved. This CDR3 is built from 15 residues. The V gene's germline CDR1 is SGHVS and CDR2 FNYEAQ. Between the trimmed V and J ends, which lost 2 bases and 5 bases, there was a span of 12 bases. The CDR3 nucleotides read TGTGCCAGCAGCTTACTCTCTTCCCTAAATGAAAAACTGTTTTTT. Translating it yields CASSLLSSLNEKLFF.

In its sample, this clone was seen a few times. The rearrangement links TRBV11-2 to TRBJ2-1; 8 nucleotides agree with TRBD1. Germline CDR1 reads SGHAT; CDR2 reads FQNNGV. The length of the CDR3 is 15 residues. The ends lost 5 bases at V and 9 bases at J; junction bases unmatched: 12. In DNA, the CDR3 is TGTGCCAGCAGCACGGGCGGGACAGGCACAGGTGAGCAGTTCTTC. Amino acids: CASSTGGTGTGEQFF.

The chain combines TRBV30 with TRBJ1-4; 8 bases map to TRBD1. Losses at the gene ends were 1 base for V and 7 bases for J; bases not matched to a gene: 11. The CDR3 has 16 amino acids. The V gene's germline CDR1 is GTSNPN and CDR2 SVGIG (reference sequence). The CDR3 DNA follows: TGTGCCTGGAGTGCCCAGGGGACAGGTCGAGGTGAAAAACTGTTTTTT. It is translated as CAWSAQGTGRGEKLFF.

The chain employs TRBV2 and TRBJ2-3; 8 nucleotides match TRBD1. Per the germline V gene, CDR1 is SNHLY and CDR2 is FYNNEI. The CDR3 contains 13 residues. Trimming took 10 bases from V and 2 from J; bases not matched to a gene: 5. CDR3 sequence: CATQDRATDTQYF. CDR3 DNA sequence: TGTGCCACGCAGGACAGGGCCACAGATACGCAGTATTTT.

The rearrangement links TRBV6-1 to TRBJ2-1; no definite D call. Germline assignment: CDR1 MNHNS and CDR2 SASEGT. The V gene lost 8 bases and the J gene lost 5 bases, with 13 bases spanning the gap. The CDR3 loop spans 13 amino acids. The DNA for the CDR3 is TGTGCCAGCGGCCCCCCGTACGACAATGAGCAGTTCTTC. Its protein product is CASGPPYDNEQFF.

This clone occurred a few times. The CDR3: CASSPGSKSPLHF. For the CDR3, the DNA is TGTGCCAGCTCACCTGGGTCGAAGTCACCCCTCCACTTT. J is TRBJ1-6 and V is TRBV18; no reliable D call. This CDR3 contains 13 residues. The V end was cut by 3 bases, the J end by 10 bases, with 10 bases between. The V gene's germline CDR1 is KGHSH and CDR2 LQKENI.

J is TRBJ2-5 and V is TRBV29-1; 9 bases align to TRBD1. The J call is doubtful: the DNA matches TRBJ2-7 better. Germline values: CDR1 SQVTM, CDR2 ANQGSEA. This CDR3 has 12 residues. The DNA for the CDR3 is TGCAGCGTTGGCCGGGACAGGGCCGAGCAGTACTTC. This encodes CSVGRDRAEQYF.

This clone showed up just a few times. The chain joins TRBV7-2 to TRBJ2-3, with 7 bases identical to TRBD2. Germline trimming cut 5 bases from V and 5 bases from J; bases unmatched to any gene: 13. CDR3 length equals 16 residues. Per the germline V gene, CDR1 is SGHTA and CDR2 is FQGNSA. CDR3: CASSPLAGSWKDTQYF. CDR3 bases: TGTGCCAGCAGCCCCTTAGCGGGTAGTTGGAAAGATACGCAGTATTTT.

The chain links TRBV20-1 to TRBJ2-1, with unresolved D. The germline gives CDR1 DFQATT, CDR2 SNEGSKA (reference sequence). The CDR3 is 11 amino acids. Trimming took off 1 base at V and 12 bases at J, with 10 bases between the two ends. The CDR3 coding sequence is TGCAGTGCTAGAGCTCACTATGGGCAGTTCTTC. This sequence encodes CSARAHYGQFF.

The rearrangement joins TRBV30 to TRBJ2-7; no clear D gene. The germline gives CDR1 GTSNPN, CDR2 SVGIG (reference sequence). V was pared by 1 base and J by 6 bases, with 13 bases between. This CDR3 has 13 residues. The CDR3 bases are TGTGCCTGGAGTGGCACCAGCTGGGGCGAGCAGTACGTC. This translates into CAWSGTSWGEQYV.

The V and J genes are TRBV29-1 and TRBJ2-5; possibly TRBD2 for D (6 bases). The length of the CDR3 is 14 residues. The germline CDR1 and CDR2 sequences are SQVTM and ANQGSEA. Trimming shortened V by 8 bases and J by 4 bases, and 20 bases separated the two germline ends. The DNA for the CDR3 is TGCAGCACTATAGGGCTGAACGGGGGAGAGACCCAGTACTTC. Translation gives CSTIGLNGGETQYF.

The rearrangement joins TRBV4-1 to TRBJ2-3, with TRBD1 as a possible D gene (6 bases). CDR3 size: 17 residues. CDR1 is MGHRA, CDR2 YSYEKL, per germline. Trimming pared 0 bases from V and 3 bases from J, leaving 16 bases between. Here the CDR3 reads CASSQDVTGSFTDTQYF. The DNA for the CDR3 is TGCGCCAGCAGCCAAGATGTAACAGGGAGTTTTACAGATACGCAGTATTTT.

This clone has more than one count but fewer than ten. The V and J genes are TRBV9 and TRBJ2-2; either TRBD1 or TRBD2 may fit D (5 bases each). The CDR3 has 14 amino acids. The germline V gene has CDR1 SGDLS and CDR2 YYNGEE. V was cut by 7 bases and J by 0 bases, with 10 bases left in between. The CDR3 DNA sequence: TGTGCCAGCCGGGGCGAACCGAACACCGGGGAGCTGTTTTTT. This encodes CASRGEPNTGELFF.

V and J are TRBV28 and TRBJ2-1; 9 bases line up with TRBD2. Germline lookup yields CDR1 MDHEN and CDR2 SYDVKM. The CDR3 loop spans 15 amino acids. The V and J ends lost 4 bases and 3 bases, in that order; junction bases with no gene match: 4. The CDR3 sequence is CASSSAGGGYNEQFF. The CDR3 nucleotides read TGTGCCAGCAGTTCAGCGGGAGGCGGCTACAATGAGCAGTTCTTC.

The chain recombines TRBV7-2 with TRBJ2-1, with TRBD2 matching over 7 bases. CDR1 is SGHTA, CDR2 FQGNSA, per germline. V shed 2 bases and J 5 bases; nucleotides not matched to a gene: 6. This CDR3 region has 15 residues. This CDR3 reads CASSLRGLVDNEQFF. In DNA, the CDR3 is TGTGCCAGCAGCTTACGAGGACTAGTCGACAATGAGCAGTTCTTC.

The CDR3 DNA reads as TGCGCCAGCAGCTTGGGGACAGACTATGGCTACACCTTC. This sequence encodes CASSLGTDYGYTF. The chain has TRBV5-1 and TRBJ1-2; the D gene is possibly TRBD1 (6 bases). The ends were cut back, 0 bases at V and 3 bases at J, with 6 bases in the middle. Germline CDR1 SGHRS, CDR2 YFSETQ. This CDR3 is 13 amino acids long.

This chain joins TRBV7-6 and TRBJ2-5; D perhaps matches TRBD2 (6 bases). This CDR3 contains 15 residues. Trimming took off 4 bases at V and 7 bases at J, with 19 bases between the two ends. Germline V gives CDR1 SGHVS, CDR2 FNYEAQ. This chain's CDR3 is CASSSSLLAIGTQYF. DNA of the CDR3: TGTGCCAGCAGCTCCTCTCTGCTAGCGATCGGGACCCAGTACTTC.

The chain combines TRBV9 with TRBJ2-3, with 9 bases identical to TRBD2. The CDR3 is made up of 16 amino acids. The V gene end was trimmed by 0 bases and the J gene end by 2 bases; junction bases not matched to a gene: 4. Germline values: CDR1 SGDLS, CDR2 YYNGEE. The chain's CDR3 is CASSVGIAGDTDTQYF. CDR3 bases: TGTGCCAGCAGCGTAGGCATAGCGGGGGACACAGATACGCAGTATTTT.